These T cell receptor beta chains were read from a single sample in a study of OX40 agonist ivuxolimab in advanced cancers. Assay: immunoSEQ multiplex PCR; the TCRdb copy retains only in-frame clones and omits some. The sample has tens of thousands of clones, about 83% seen once. The material was CD4+ or CD8+ T cells sorted from blood, obtained in a trial of the OX40 agonist ivuxolimab. Every receptor here comes from an adult with an advanced solid tumor such as melanoma, head and neck, liver or kidney cancer. Each CDR3 is given with its conserved first and last residue. A D gene is named only where the DNA matches it firmly. Size tells how often a clone was seen (once, few, many) or the class of an expanded clone, and some rows leave it out.

len	v_gene	d_gene	abundance	j_gene	CDR3nt	CDR3aa
16	TRBV7-6	.	.	TRBJ2-5	TGTGCCAGCAGCCTAGGACGGGGCCAAAGAGGAGAGACCCAGTACTTC	CASSLGRGQRGETQYF
14	TRBV7-9	.	.	TRBJ2-1	TGTGCCAGCCAGGAGGGGAGCGCGGGCCGAAAACAGTTCTTC	CASQEGSAGRKQFF
14	TRBV19	TRBD1	.	TRBJ1-4	TGTGCCAGTAGTATGAGAGGGGGCAATGAAAAACTGTTTTTT	CASSMRGGNEKLFF
13	TRBV18	.	.	TRBJ2-5	TGTGCCAGCTCACCACAGGGTGGGGAGACCCAGTACTTC	CASSPQGGETQYF
13	TRBV6-9	.	.	TRBJ1-2	TGTGCCAGCAGTTCCGGGACAAACTATGGCTACACCTTC	CASSSGTNYGYTF
15	TRBV7-2	TRBD2	few	TRBJ2-7	TGTGCCAGCAGCTACGCCGGGACTAACTCCTACGAGCAGTACTTC	CASSYAGTNSYEQYF
14	TRBV28	.	.	TRBJ1-6	TGTGCCAGCATAGATCCTTCAGATAATTCACCCCTCCACTTT	CASIDPSDNSPLHF
13	TRBV5-4	.	few	TRBJ1-5	TGTGCCAGCAGCTTGGGATATGGTCAGCCCCAGCATTTT	CASSLGYGQPQHF
14	TRBV6-6	.	.	TRBJ2-7	TGTGCCAGCAGTTACCAGGACAGGAGGGACGAGCAGTACTTC	CASSYQDRRDEQYF
13	TRBV7-2	.	few	TRBJ1-5	TGTGCCAGCAGCTTAGGCCCAAATCAGCCCCAGCATTTT	CASSLGPNQPQHF